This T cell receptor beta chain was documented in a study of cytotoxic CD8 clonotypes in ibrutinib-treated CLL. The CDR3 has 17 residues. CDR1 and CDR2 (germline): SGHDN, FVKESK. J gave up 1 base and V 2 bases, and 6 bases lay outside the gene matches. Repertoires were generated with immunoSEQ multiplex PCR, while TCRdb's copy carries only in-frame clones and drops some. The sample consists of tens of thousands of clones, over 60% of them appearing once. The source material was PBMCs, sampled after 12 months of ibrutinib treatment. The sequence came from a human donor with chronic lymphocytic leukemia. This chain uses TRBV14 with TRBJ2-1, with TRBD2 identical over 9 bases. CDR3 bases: TGTGCCAGCAGCCAATCGGGACTAGCCTGGTCCTACAATGAGCAGTTCTTC. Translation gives CASSQSGLAWSYNEQFF.